A single sample is the source of the 5 T cell receptor beta chains below, sequenced in a study of cytomegalovirus exposure and HLA in healthy donors. The primer mix had 60 Vbeta and 13 Jbeta primers. The method was immunoSEQ multiplex PCR; TCRdb's version includes in-frame clones alone and lacks a portion of them. This table has about 89,000 clones, 9.4% appearing once. Input material: PBMCs. The receptors come from a man over 45 in good health and CMV-seropositive.

This chain connects TRBV6-5 to TRBJ2-7; maybe TRBD2 (6 bases). This CDR3 region has 15 residues. Germline loops: CDR1 MNHEY, CDR2 SVGAGI. The germline V and J ends were trimmed by 3 bases and 3 bases, with 15 bases remaining between them. For the CDR3, the DNA is TGTGCCAGCAGTTATGGGGGGAAAGGGTTCTACGAGCAGTACTTC. It yields the protein CASSYGGKGFYEQYF.

This clone came up a few times. V is TRBV30 and J is TRBJ2-1, with D perhaps matching TRBD2 (6 bases). Germline-derived CDR1 and CDR2 are GTSNPN and SVGIG (reference sequence). The CDR3 extends over 14 amino acids. V lost 0 bases and J 5 bases, leaving 11 bases between the germline ends. This CDR3 reads CAWSVGGNNNEQFF. CDR3 in DNA: TGTGCCTGGAGTGTAGGAGGGAACAACAATGAGCAGTTCTTC.

This clone was counted between two and nine times. Other DNA sequences of this sample code for an identical CDR3. The chain links TRBV6-1 to TRBJ2-1, with D uncertain. Germline V gene lookup returns CDR1 MNHNS and CDR2 SASEGT. Trimming removed 7 bases at V and 15 bases at J, with 16 bases between. This CDR3 is 11 amino acids long. This chain's CDR3 is CASTQFPALFF. The CDR3 DNA follows: TGTGCCAGCACCCAGTTTCCTGCCTTGTTCTTC.

CDR3 in amino acids: CASSQYTSGGKETQYF. The CDR3 region has the DNA TGTGCCAGCAGCCAATACACTAGCGGGGGGAAAGAGACCCAGTACTTC. The rearrangement uses TRBV5-4 and TRBJ2-5; 12 bases agree with TRBD2. This CDR3 is 16 amino acids long. Per germline, CDR1 SGHNT and CDR2 YYREEE (reference sequence). V lost 4 bases and J lost 3; bases outside the gene matches: 7.

The sample holds a few counts of this clone. This CDR3 is CASDPTEFHEQYF. The CDR3 DNA sequence: TGTGCCAGCGATCCTACAGAATTCCACGAGCAGTACTTC. The rearrangement joins TRBV6-1 to TRBJ2-7, with no clear D. The V gene lost 8 bases and the J gene lost 5 bases, with 16 bases spanning the gap. CDR1 and CDR2 from the germline V gene are MNHNS and SASEGT. CDR3 length equals 13 residues.